The rows below give T cell receptor beta chains drawn from one sample of a study of T cells in localized non-small cell lung cancer. Here immunoSEQ multiplex PCR was the method, and the copy in TCRdb shows in-frame clones only, minus some. The data hold about 59,000 clones, with approximately 90% observed a single time. This specimen consisted of peripheral blood, obtained before any cancer treatment. These receptors were obtained from a man aged 40 to 69 with stage I lung adenocarcinoma. CDR3s include the opening cysteine and the closing phenylalanine or tryptophan. Fields, in order: J gene, D gene, V gene, clone size, CDR3 protein, CDR3 DNA. D genes are given only for firm matches. Only some rows state a clone size, as once, few, many or a class for expanded clones.

j_call: TRBJ2-1; d_call: NA; v_call: TRBV7-2; clone_size: NA; cdr3_aa: CASSLGWNEQFF; cdr3_nt: TGTGCCAGCAGCTTAGGGTGGAATGAGCAGTTCTTC
j_call: TRBJ2-1; d_call: NA; v_call: TRBV9; clone_size: once; cdr3_aa: CASSVGGGPNEQFF; cdr3_nt: TGTGCCAGCAGCGTAGGAGGGGGTCCTAATGAGCAGTTCTTC
j_call: TRBJ2-5; d_call: NA; v_call: TRBV19; clone_size: NA; cdr3_aa: CASSLTAQETQYF; cdr3_nt: TGTGCCAGTAGTTTAACAGCACAAGAGACCCAGTACTTC
j_call: TRBJ1-3; d_call: NA; v_call: TRBV15; clone_size: NA; cdr3_aa: CATSRVSGRASSISGNTIYF; cdr3_nt: TGTGCCACCAGCAGAGTTTCGGGGCGGGCCTCAAGCATCTCTGGAAACACCATATATTTT
j_call: TRBJ2-3; d_call: NA; v_call: TRBV7-8; clone_size: NA; cdr3_aa: CASSLGALLEEAQYF; cdr3_nt: TGTGCCAGCAGCTTAGGGGCTCTATTGGAAGAAGCGCAGTATTTT
j_call: TRBJ2-3; d_call: NA; v_call: TRBV5-5; clone_size: NA; cdr3_aa: CASSPGTDTQYF; cdr3_nt: TGTGCCAGCAGCCCTGGGACAGATACGCAGTATTTT
j_call: TRBJ2-7; d_call: NA; v_call: TRBV30; clone_size: NA; cdr3_aa: CAWSAGRGEQYF; cdr3_nt: TGTGCCTGGAGTGCAGGACGAGGGGAGCAGTACTTC
j_call: TRBJ1-2; d_call: NA; v_call: TRBV30; clone_size: NA; cdr3_aa: CAWSLQPRMGGYTF; cdr3_nt: TGTGCCTGGAGCCTACAGCCCCGTATGGGGGGCTACACCTTC
j_call: TRBJ1-4; d_call: TRBD1; v_call: TRBV30; clone_size: NA; cdr3_aa: CAWRGPGTGFGKLFF; cdr3_nt: TGTGCCTGGAGGGGGCCCGGGACAGGGTTTGGAAAACTGTTTTTT
j_call: TRBJ2-7; d_call: TRBD1; v_call: TRBV7-6; clone_size: NA; cdr3_aa: CASSFRPGQGDEQYF; cdr3_nt: TGTGCCAGCAGCTTTCGGCCGGGACAGGGGGACGAGCAGTACTTC
j_call: TRBJ2-5; d_call: TRBD2; v_call: TRBV29-1; clone_size: NA; cdr3_aa: CSVEGTSAQETQYF; cdr3_nt: TGCAGCGTTGAGGGTACTAGCGCCCAAGAGACCCAGTACTTC
j_call: TRBJ2-3; d_call: NA; v_call: TRBV9; clone_size: NA; cdr3_aa: CASSVDGTVGTDTQYF; cdr3_nt: TGTGCCAGCAGCGTAGATGGCACAGTGGGCACAGATACGCAGTATTTT
j_call: TRBJ1-1; d_call: NA; v_call: TRBV6-1; clone_size: NA; cdr3_aa: CASSENREAFF; cdr3_nt: TGTGCCAGCAGTGAAAACAGGGAAGCTTTCTTT
j_call: TRBJ2-7; d_call: NA; v_call: TRBV9; clone_size: NA; cdr3_aa: CASSPGAYEQYF; cdr3_nt: TGTGCCAGCAGCCCTGGGGCCTACGAGCAGTACTTC
j_call: TRBJ2-3; d_call: TRBD1; v_call: TRBV4-2; clone_size: NA; cdr3_aa: CASSQTDRDTQYF; cdr3_nt: TGTGCCAGCAGCCAAACGGACAGGGATACGCAGTATTTT
j_call: TRBJ1-2; d_call: NA; v_call: TRBV19; clone_size: NA; cdr3_aa: CASSNPWQGHGYTF; cdr3_nt: TGTGCCAGTAGTAACCCCTGGCAGGGGCATGGCTACACCTTC
j_call: TRBJ2-2; d_call: NA; v_call: TRBV19; clone_size: NA; cdr3_aa: CASSTGATGELFF; cdr3_nt: TGTGCCAGTAGTACGGGGGCCACCGGGGAGCTGTTTTTT
j_call: TRBJ2-1; d_call: TRBD1; v_call: TRBV2; clone_size: NA; cdr3_aa: CASSSNPGQGMNEQFF; cdr3_nt: TGTGCCAGCAGTTCGAACCCGGGACAGGGGATGAATGAGCAGTTCTTC
j_call: TRBJ1-5; d_call: NA; v_call: TRBV27; clone_size: NA; cdr3_aa: CASGDRLSNQPQHF; cdr3_nt: TGTGCCAGCGGGGACCGACTTAGCAATCAGCCCCAGCATTTT
j_call: TRBJ2-2; d_call: NA; v_call: TRBV29-1; clone_size: NA; cdr3_aa: CSVEYSSVAGELFF; cdr3_nt: TGCAGCGTTGAATACTCCAGCGTCGCCGGGGAGCTGTTTTTT
j_call: TRBJ1-1; d_call: NA; v_call: TRBV29-1; clone_size: NA; cdr3_aa: CSALDPQGKAEAFF; cdr3_nt: TGCAGCGCTCTCGACCCTCAGGGGAAGGCTGAAGCTTTCTTT
j_call: TRBJ1-1; d_call: NA; v_call: TRBV5-1; clone_size: NA; cdr3_aa: CASSFGIARDGTEAFF; cdr3_nt: TGCGCCAGCAGCTTTGGGATCGCCAGAGACGGCACTGAAGCTTTCTTT
j_call: TRBJ1-1; d_call: TRBD1; v_call: TRBV10-3; clone_size: NA; cdr3_aa: CAISGGTVVTEAFF; cdr3_nt: TGTGCCATCAGTGGCGGGACAGTGGTGACTGAAGCTTTCTTT
j_call: TRBJ2-3; d_call: NA; v_call: TRBV12-5; clone_size: few; cdr3_aa: CASGSPTLFTDTQYF; cdr3_nt: TGTGCTAGTGGTTCCCCGACACTATTCACAGATACGCAGTATTTT
j_call: TRBJ2-1; d_call: TRBD2; v_call: TRBV10-1; clone_size: NA; cdr3_aa: CASSKLAGGPSNEQFF; cdr3_nt: TGCGCCAGCAGTAAACTAGCGGGAGGGCCGTCCAATGAGCAGTTCTTC
j_call: TRBJ2-3; d_call: NA; v_call: TRBV7-9; clone_size: NA; cdr3_aa: CASSPGVQTGTDTQYF; cdr3_nt: TGTGCCAGCAGCCCAGGGGTCCAGACGGGCACAGATACGCAGTATTTT
j_call: TRBJ1-2; d_call: NA; v_call: TRBV5-4; clone_size: NA; cdr3_aa: CASSQDTEVVGYTF; cdr3_nt: TGTGCCAGCAGCCAGGACACCGAAGTTGTTGGCTACACCTTC
j_call: TRBJ2-3; d_call: NA; v_call: TRBV10-3; clone_size: once; cdr3_aa: CANRGLGDTQYF; cdr3_nt: TGTGCGAATCGGGGCCTGGGAGATACGCAGTATTTT
j_call: TRBJ1-1; d_call: TRBD1; v_call: TRBV7-9; clone_size: NA; cdr3_aa: CASSEGQGTEAFF; cdr3_nt: TGTGCCAGCAGCGAGGGACAGGGGACTGAAGCTTTCTTT
j_call: TRBJ1-1; d_call: NA; v_call: TRBV6-5; clone_size: NA; cdr3_aa: CASSKWDGGTEAFF; cdr3_nt: TGTGCCAGCAGTAAATGGGACGGAGGCACTGAAGCTTTCTTT
j_call: TRBJ2-1; d_call: TRBD2; v_call: TRBV19; clone_size: once; cdr3_aa: CASNHQVLAGSNEQFF; cdr3_nt: TGTGCCAGTAACCATCAAGTACTAGCGGGATCCAATGAGCAGTTCTTC
j_call: TRBJ2-4; d_call: NA; v_call: TRBV18; clone_size: NA; cdr3_aa: CASSPRQLAKNIQYF; cdr3_nt: TGTGCCAGCTCACCAAGGCAGCTAGCCAAAAACATTCAGTACTTC
j_call: TRBJ2-7; d_call: NA; v_call: TRBV5-1; clone_size: NA; cdr3_aa: CASKLGEYEQYF; cdr3_nt: TGCGCCAGCAAGCTAGGGGAGTACGAGCAGTACTTC
j_call: TRBJ1-1; d_call: NA; v_call: TRBV7-9; clone_size: NA; cdr3_aa: CASSLGSSLGNTEAFF; cdr3_nt: TGTGCCAGCAGCTTAGGGAGTTCCCTGGGAAACACTGAAGCTTTCTTT
j_call: TRBJ1-2; d_call: NA; v_call: TRBV19; clone_size: NA; cdr3_aa: CASMALPTHGYTF; cdr3_nt: TGTGCCAGTATGGCCCTCCCAACGCATGGCTACACCTTC
j_call: TRBJ1-2; d_call: NA; v_call: TRBV28; clone_size: NA; cdr3_aa: CASSPGGAFDGYTF; cdr3_nt: TGTGCCAGCAGCCCGGGGGGGGCCTTCGATGGCTACACCTTC
j_call: TRBJ2-7; d_call: NA; v_call: TRBV20-1; clone_size: few; cdr3_aa: CSASFGEQYF; cdr3_nt: TGCAGTGCTAGTTTTGGCGAGCAGTACTTC
j_call: TRBJ2-5; d_call: TRBD2; v_call: TRBV19; clone_size: NA; cdr3_aa: CASRRLAGGPSETQYF; cdr3_nt: TGTGCCAGTAGGAGACTAGCGGGAGGGCCTAGCGAGACCCAGTACTTC
j_call: TRBJ2-3; d_call: NA; v_call: TRBV19; clone_size: NA; cdr3_aa: CASARASSKPDTQYF; cdr3_nt: TGTGCCAGTGCTAGGGCCTCTTCCAAGCCAGATACGCAGTATTTT
j_call: TRBJ1-2; d_call: NA; v_call: TRBV7-2; clone_size: few; cdr3_aa: CASSLGGRLNYGYTF; cdr3_nt: TGTGCCAGCAGCTTAGGTGGCAGGCTTAACTATGGCTACACCTTC
j_call: TRBJ2-3; d_call: NA; v_call: TRBV5-1; clone_size: NA; cdr3_aa: CASSLEGRGTDTQYF; cdr3_nt: TGCGCCAGCAGCTTGGAGGGTAGGGGCACAGATACGCAGTATTTT
j_call: TRBJ1-2; d_call: NA; v_call: TRBV19; clone_size: NA; cdr3_aa: CASKSGNYGYTF; cdr3_nt: TGTGCCAGTAAGTCCGGTAACTATGGCTACACCTTC
j_call: TRBJ2-3; d_call: TRBD2; v_call: TRBV18; clone_size: NA; cdr3_aa: CASSPPSGSVKADTQYF; cdr3_nt: TGTGCCAGCTCACCCCCCAGCGGGAGCGTTAAGGCAGATACGCAGTATTTT
j_call: TRBJ2-2; d_call: TRBD1; v_call: TRBV27; clone_size: NA; cdr3_aa: CASSPVTGYTGELFF; cdr3_nt: TGTGCCAGCAGTCCCGTGACAGGGTACACCGGGGAGCTGTTTTTT
j_call: TRBJ1-1; d_call: TRBD1; v_call: TRBV6-7; clone_size: NA; cdr3_aa: CASSYSILSPSGQHRMNTEAFF; cdr3_nt: TGTGCCAGCAGTTACTCGATCCTTTCCCCTTCGGGACAGCATCGTATGAACACTGAAGCTTTCTTT
j_call: TRBJ2-2; d_call: NA; v_call: TRBV7-2; clone_size: NA; cdr3_aa: CASSFGGSTGELFF; cdr3_nt: TGTGCCAGCAGCTTTGGGGGTTCCACCGGGGAGCTGTTTTTT
j_call: TRBJ2-3; d_call: NA; v_call: TRBV28; clone_size: NA; cdr3_aa: CASSPSTSTDTQYF; cdr3_nt: TGTGCCAGCAGTCCCTCGACTAGCACAGATACGCAGTATTTT
j_call: TRBJ2-7; d_call: NA; v_call: TRBV5-1; clone_size: NA; cdr3_aa: CASSLSGSPEQYF; cdr3_nt: TGCGCCAGCAGCTTGTCTGGGAGCCCCGAGCAGTACTTC
j_call: TRBJ2-5; d_call: NA; v_call: TRBV29-1; clone_size: NA; cdr3_aa: CSPARPLYQETQYF; cdr3_nt: TGCAGCCCAGCCCGGCCCTTGTACCAAGAGACCCAGTACTTC
j_call: TRBJ2-5; d_call: TRBD2; v_call: TRBV5-4; clone_size: few; cdr3_aa: CASSPTTAGGETQYF; cdr3_nt: TGTGCCAGCAGCCCAACGACAGCGGGAGGGGAGACCCAGTACTTC
j_call: TRBJ2-6; d_call: NA; v_call: TRBV19; clone_size: NA; cdr3_aa: CASSIVRVGSGANVLTF; cdr3_nt: TGTGCCAGTAGTATAGTCAGGGTTGGGTCTGGGGCCAACGTCCTGACTTTC
j_call: TRBJ1-2; d_call: NA; v_call: TRBV18; clone_size: NA; cdr3_aa: CASSPGSGYTF; cdr3_nt: TGTGCCAGCTCACCTGGTAGCGGCTACACCTTC